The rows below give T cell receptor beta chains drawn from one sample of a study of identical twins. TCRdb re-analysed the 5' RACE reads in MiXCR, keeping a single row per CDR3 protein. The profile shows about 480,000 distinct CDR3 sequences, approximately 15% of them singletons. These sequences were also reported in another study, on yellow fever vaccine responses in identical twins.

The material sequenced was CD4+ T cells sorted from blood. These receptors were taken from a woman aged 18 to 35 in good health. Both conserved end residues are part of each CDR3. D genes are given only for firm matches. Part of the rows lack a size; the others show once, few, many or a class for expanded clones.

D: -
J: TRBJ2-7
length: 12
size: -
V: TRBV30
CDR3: CAWSRRAYEQYF
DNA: TGTGCCTGGAGCAGGAGGGCCTACGAGCAGTACTTC

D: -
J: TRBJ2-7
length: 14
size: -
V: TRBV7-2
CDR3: CASSFGGIAYEQYF
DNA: TGTGCCAGCAGCTTCGGCGGGATAGCATACGAGCAGTACTTC

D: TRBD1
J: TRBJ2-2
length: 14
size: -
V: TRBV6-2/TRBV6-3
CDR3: CASRRQGFTGELFF
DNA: TGTGCCAGCAGGAGACAGGGGTTCACCGGGGAGCTGTTTTTT

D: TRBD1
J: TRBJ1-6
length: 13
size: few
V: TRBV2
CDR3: CASRAGGSSPLHF
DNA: TGTGCCAGCAGAGCAGGGGGAAGTTCACCCCTCCACTTT

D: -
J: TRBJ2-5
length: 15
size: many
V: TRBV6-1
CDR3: CASSAPGRRVETQYF
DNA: TGTGCCAGCAGCGCACCGGGACGGAGGGTGGAGACCCAGTACTTC

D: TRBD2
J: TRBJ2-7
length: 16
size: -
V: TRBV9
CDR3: CASSVLDVAGPYEQYF
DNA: TGTGCCAGCAGCGTCCTGGATGTAGCGGGGCCCTACGAGCAGTACTTC

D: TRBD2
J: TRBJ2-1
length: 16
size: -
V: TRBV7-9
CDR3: CASSLGGLEAYNEQFF
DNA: TGTGCCAGCAGCTTAGGGGGACTAGAAGCCTACAATGAGCAGTTCTTC

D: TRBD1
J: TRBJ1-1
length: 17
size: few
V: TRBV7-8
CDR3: CASSLEWSGQLNTEAFF
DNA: TGTGCCAGCAGCTTAGAATGGTCGGGACAGTTGAACACTGAAGCTTTCTTT

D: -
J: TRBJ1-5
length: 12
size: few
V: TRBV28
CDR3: CASSSTIKPQHF
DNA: TGTGCCAGCAGTTCCACTATCAAGCCCCAGCATTTT

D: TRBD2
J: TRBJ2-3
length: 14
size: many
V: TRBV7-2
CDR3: CASSSAGGTDTQYF
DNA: TGTGCCAGCAGCTCAGCGGGGGGCACAGATACGCAGTATTTT